This TCR beta chain comes out of a study of CD8+ T cells in alopecia areata. Trimming at V came to 5 bases and at J to 1 base, leaving 4 bases not matched to a gene. Looked up from germline, CDR1 is SQVTM and CDR2 is ANQGSEA. The CDR3 is made up of 13 amino acids. General study results and limits: Possibly as an HLA-related effect, TCR sharing across patients appeared less clear than in mice. Scalp sample data also include resident alphabeta T cells from normal skin.

This clone was counted only a few times. Its target is not known. RNA, once extracted, was reverse transcribed into cDNA for use as the sequencing template. TCRdb's copy holds only in-frame clones and misses some; the assay was immunoSEQ multiplex PCR. Of approximately 40,000 clones in the sample, 45% to 65% are singletons; the top ten hold more than 1.5%. Sorting of CD4+ cells into CD25+CD127- cells was performed for 4 to 6 patients. Isolation of CD4+ and CD8+ T cells from PBMCs was achieved by sorting. The J gene is TRBJ2-7, the V gene TRBV29-1; TRBD1 matches at 8 bases. The receptor was derived from a human donor with alopecia areata. The sequencing input was CD4+ Tregs sorted from blood. The chain's CDR3 is CSVRDRSSYEQYF. The CDR3 DNA reads TGCAGCGTTAGGGACAGGTCGTCCTACGAGCAGTACTTC.